These T cell receptor beta chains were read from a single sample in a study of T-cell memory formation after mild COVID-19. From the 5' RACE reads, TCRdb called clonotypes with MiXCR, one entry per CDR3 protein. This table has about 110,000 distinct CDR3 sequences, roughly a sixth appearing once. The sequenced material came from PBMCs or a T cell subset sorted from them (not recorded which). These receptor sequences come from a young man who had mild COVID-19 (a few samples of this study predate the infection). Cell type and time point are not known. The CDR3 runs from the conserved cysteine through the conserved F or W.

V gene: TRBV7-3; CDR3 protein: CASSRGQQETQYF
V gene: TRBV11-2; CDR3 protein: CASSFYFSGGTDTQYF
V gene: TRBV15; CDR3 protein: CATRGGGNPGANVLTF
V gene: TRBV20-1; CDR3 protein: CSAFPNPGTNYGYTF
V gene: TRBV20-1; CDR3 protein: CSAFDGNYGYTF
V gene: TRBV19; CDR3 protein: CASSPPMRGGSETQYF
V gene: TRBV30; CDR3 protein: CAWSAAGYLSEQYF
V gene: TRBV5-1; CDR3 protein: CASSLVSSRETQYF
V gene: TRBV5-6; CDR3 protein: CASSRGQVAVANYGYTF
V gene: TRBV6-5; CDR3 protein: CASRTGQPNTEAFF
V gene: TRBV12-3/TRBV12-4; CDR3 protein: CASSLGGKQFF
V gene: TRBV20-1; CDR3 protein: CSAAPASGPDTQYF
V gene: TRBV6-5; CDR3 protein: CASSYRHGNIQYF
V gene: TRBV7-9; CDR3 protein: CASSFTAGSGETQYF
V gene: TRBV4-3; CDR3 protein: CASSQGLQGFGYNEQFF
V gene: TRBV2; CDR3 protein: CASVENEQFF
V gene: TRBV4-2; CDR3 protein: CASSQVTSSPSTDTQYF
V gene: TRBV3-1; CDR3 protein: CASSQDPQGSGNTIYF
V gene: TRBV6-5; CDR3 protein: CASSYSLWVNEQFF
V gene: TRBV3-1; CDR3 protein: CASSHPNEQFF
V gene: TRBV30; CDR3 protein: CAWSVQDNQPQHF
V gene: TRBV12-3/TRBV12-4; CDR3 protein: CASSRQRSTNTQYF
V gene: TRBV4-1; CDR3 protein: CASSQDSVRLLETQYF
V gene: TRBV6-6; CDR3 protein: CASSKQGSGNTIYF
V gene: TRBV7-3; CDR3 protein: CASSLMASGAANTGELFF
V gene: TRBV18; CDR3 protein: CASSPGAGVTETQYF
V gene: TRBV9; CDR3 protein: CASSGGTGGFAEAFF
V gene: TRBV20-1; CDR3 protein: CSARDFGRTVYGYTF
V gene: TRBV20-1; CDR3 protein: CSASGSYNEQFF
V gene: TRBV7-2; CDR3 protein: CASSLASSSGWAGELFF
V gene: TRBV20-1; CDR3 protein: CSADPGQGVLNEQFF
V gene: TRBV7-2; CDR3 protein: CASTAGLAYTQYF
V gene: TRBV5-1; CDR3 protein: CASSTGRGEDKNIQYF
V gene: TRBV4-1; CDR3 protein: CASSQDRDTQPQHF
V gene: TRBV5-6; CDR3 protein: CASSWTGGTNEKLFF
V gene: TRBV30; CDR3 protein: CAWSRGPGLYEQYF
V gene: TRBV4-3; CDR3 protein: CASSGKISPLQETQYF
V gene: TRBV19; CDR3 protein: CASRAQQGWNTEAFF
V gene: TRBV20-1; CDR3 protein: CSAPLQLTDTQYF
V gene: TRBV19; CDR3 protein: CASSPPRGYNEQFF
V gene: TRBV10-3; CDR3 protein: CAISERQGVGYTF
V gene: TRBV7-2; CDR3 protein: CASSFYYEQYF
V gene: TRBV6-5; CDR3 protein: CASSFDRVTGELFF
V gene: TRBV7-2; CDR3 protein: CASSWGGGRSYNEQFF
V gene: TRBV6-6; CDR3 protein: CASSYGGTTGNTIYF
V gene: TRBV20-1; CDR3 protein: CSARVIAGGPTKNIQYF
V gene: TRBV5-1; CDR3 protein: CATAIELYSGNEQFF
V gene: TRBV29-1; CDR3 protein: CSVAHLVETQYF
V gene: TRBV20-1; CDR3 protein: CSAPEQAGANVLTF
V gene: TRBV4-3; CDR3 protein: CASSQGQGVGETQYF
V gene: TRBV3-2; CDR3 protein: CASSHQASGEDNEQFF
V gene: TRBV28; CDR3 protein: CASRGGRQETQYF
V gene: TRBV6-2/TRBV6-3; CDR3 protein: CASSYRQGRSGGELFF
V gene: TRBV5-6; CDR3 protein: CASSPGLAGRNEQFF
V gene: TRBV7-2; CDR3 protein: CASSLRRETTGELFF
V gene: TRBV5-1; CDR3 protein: CASSLDTGLSTDTQYF
V gene: TRBV5-1; CDR3 protein: CASGLWDRGTNEQFF
V gene: TRBV12-3/TRBV12-4; CDR3 protein: CASGLRGVSTDTQYF
V gene: TRBV5-1; CDR3 protein: CASSLGAQETQYF